This T cell receptor beta chain was identified in a study of OX40 agonist ivuxolimab in advanced cancers. The length of the CDR3 is 14 residues. CDR1 and CDR2 from the germline V gene are SGHRS and YFSETQ. Deletions cut 1 base from V and 6 bases from J, with 13 bases between. TCRdb's table, derived via immunoSEQ multiplex PCR, lists solely in-frame clones and lacks some. The data contain about 16,000 clones, around 84% of them singletons. This clonotype was sampled from an adult with an advanced solid tumor such as melanoma, head and neck, liver or kidney cancer. Material: CD4+ or CD8+ T cells sorted from blood, obtained in a trial of the OX40 agonist ivuxolimab. The V call is TRBV5-1, the J call TRBJ1-1, with D tentatively TRBD1 (6 bases). The CDR3 region is CASSLMSGESEAFF. For the CDR3, the DNA is TGCGCCAGCAGCTTGATGTCAGGGGAGTCTGAAGCTTTCTTT.